This is a list of T cell receptor beta chains from one sample in a study of cytomegalovirus exposure and HLA in healthy donors. Only in-frame clones appear in the TCRdb table, and some are missing; sequencing was by immunoSEQ multiplex PCR. The table includes more than 60,000 clones, around three quarters detected once. Input material: PBMCs. Receptors were obtained from a woman in her thirties in good health and CMV-seronegative. Both conserved end residues are part of each CDR3. A D gene is named only where the DNA matches it firmly. The size of a clone is reported for some rows only, either as once, few or many, or as a class for expanded clones.

d_gene: TRBD1
j_gene: TRBJ2-3
abundance: NA
v_gene: TRBV18
CDR3nt: TGTGCCAGCTCACCTCTCCCCGGGACAGGGTCCACAGATACGCAGTATTTT
CDR3aa: CASSPLPGTGSTDTQYF

d_gene: NA
j_gene: TRBJ1-1
abundance: NA
v_gene: TRBV5-1
CDR3nt: TGCGCCAGCATATCGACAGGGAACACTGAAGCTTTCTTT
CDR3aa: CASISTGNTEAFF

d_gene: NA
j_gene: TRBJ2-7
abundance: NA
v_gene: TRBV7-9
CDR3nt: TGTGCCAGCAGCTCAGAAACGGGAGTCAACGAGCAGTACTTC
CDR3aa: CASSSETGVNEQYF

d_gene: NA
j_gene: TRBJ1-4
abundance: NA
v_gene: TRBV18
CDR3nt: TGTGCCAGCTCACGGGGGGAAGGAGAAAAACTGTTTTTT
CDR3aa: CASSRGEGEKLFF

d_gene: NA
j_gene: TRBJ2-2
abundance: NA
v_gene: TRBV5-6
CDR3nt: TGTGCCAGCAGCTGGGGGCCCGGGGAGCTGTTTTTT
CDR3aa: CASSWGPGELFF

d_gene: NA
j_gene: TRBJ1-1
abundance: few
v_gene: TRBV6-1
CDR3nt: TGTGCCAGCAGTGAACGGCTAGACACTGAAGCTTTCTTT
CDR3aa: CASSERLDTEAFF

d_gene: NA
j_gene: TRBJ1-1
abundance: NA
v_gene: TRBV25-1
CDR3nt: TGTGCCAGCAGTGGCGGGGGAACCGTGAGTGCTTTCTTT
CDR3aa: CASSGGGTVSAFF

d_gene: NA
j_gene: TRBJ2-1
abundance: NA
v_gene: TRBV5-8
CDR3nt: TGTGCCAGCAGCTTTATGTATGAGCAGTTCTTC
CDR3aa: CASSFMYEQFF

d_gene: NA
j_gene: TRBJ2-3
abundance: NA
v_gene: TRBV30
CDR3nt: TGTGCCTGGAAGGAGGGACCAGCAGTAGATACGCAGTATTTT
CDR3aa: CAWKEGPAVDTQYF

d_gene: NA
j_gene: TRBJ2-3
abundance: NA
v_gene: TRBV7-6
CDR3nt: TGTGCCAGCAGCTTTAAGGAGGGGGATACGCAGTATTTT
CDR3aa: CASSFKEGDTQYF

d_gene: NA
j_gene: TRBJ2-1
abundance: NA
v_gene: TRBV7-9
CDR3nt: TGTGCCAGCAGCGCGCCCGGGCAGGGGACGCCGAATGAGCAGTTCTTC
CDR3aa: CASSAPGQGTPNEQFF

d_gene: TRBD1
j_gene: TRBJ2-2
abundance: few
v_gene: TRBV6-4
CDR3nt: TGTGCCAGCAGTGAAGAGGGGGCGGACACCGGGGAGCTGTTTTTT
CDR3aa: CASSEEGADTGELFF

d_gene: TRBD1
j_gene: TRBJ2-7
abundance: NA
v_gene: TRBV7-9
CDR3nt: TGTGCCAGCAGCGGGACAGGGGTGAACGAGCAGTACTTC
CDR3aa: CASSGTGVNEQYF

d_gene: NA
j_gene: TRBJ1-1
abundance: few
v_gene: TRBV6-5
CDR3nt: TGTGCCAGCAGTTACCAGGGTGGCACTGAAGCTTTCTTT
CDR3aa: CASSYQGGTEAFF

d_gene: TRBD2
j_gene: TRBJ2-1
abundance: few
v_gene: TRBV5-1
CDR3nt: TGCGCCAGCAGAATTAGCGGGAGTCGGAATGAGCAGTTCTTC
CDR3aa: CASRISGSRNEQFF

d_gene: NA
j_gene: TRBJ1-2
abundance: NA
v_gene: TRBV7-9
CDR3nt: TGTGCCAGCAGCTCCCGGGTACCCGACGGCACCTTC
CDR3aa: CASSSRVPDGTF

d_gene: NA
j_gene: TRBJ2-5
abundance: NA
v_gene: TRBV5-1
CDR3nt: TGCGCCAGCAGCTTGGGGGGAGGGACAACAGAGACCCAGTACTTC
CDR3aa: CASSLGGGTTETQYF

d_gene: NA
j_gene: TRBJ1-1
abundance: NA
v_gene: TRBV25-1
CDR3nt: TGTGCCAGCAGTGAATTTGGGGGCATGAACACTGAAGCTTTCTTT
CDR3aa: CASSEFGGMNTEAFF

d_gene: TRBD1
j_gene: TRBJ1-3
abundance: NA
v_gene: TRBV6-1
CDR3nt: TGTGCCAGCGTACTGGACAGGGCTGGAAACACCATATATTTT
CDR3aa: CASVLDRAGNTIYF

d_gene: TRBD1
j_gene: TRBJ1-1
abundance: NA
v_gene: TRBV6-5
CDR3nt: TGTGCCAGCAGCAGACAGGGGGCGAACACTGAAGCTTTCTTT
CDR3aa: CASSRQGANTEAFF

d_gene: TRBD2
j_gene: TRBJ2-1
abundance: once
v_gene: TRBV29-1
CDR3nt: TGCAGCGTTGTAGCTCGGCTGAGCGGGGGGGCCATTGGGTCGTTCTTC
CDR3aa: CSVVARLSGGAIGSFF

d_gene: TRBD1
j_gene: TRBJ2-7
abundance: NA
v_gene: TRBV29-1
CDR3nt: TGCAGCGTTGGACCCGACAGGGCCCTGAGAGTGGGCGAGCAGTACTTC
CDR3aa: CSVGPDRALRVGEQYF

d_gene: TRBD1
j_gene: TRBJ1-1
abundance: NA
v_gene: TRBV5-1
CDR3nt: TGCGCCAGCAGCTTAGTCGGACAGGGGGCCTTGAACACTGAAGCTTTCTTT
CDR3aa: CASSLVGQGALNTEAFF

d_gene: TRBD1
j_gene: TRBJ1-5
abundance: NA
v_gene: TRBV7-2
CDR3nt: TGTGCCAGCAGCTTAGGGGGACAGGCCGCTCAGCCCCAGCATTTT
CDR3aa: CASSLGGQAAQPQHF

d_gene: TRBD2
j_gene: TRBJ2-1
abundance: NA
v_gene: TRBV4-3
CDR3nt: TGCGCCAGCAGCCAACCCCTCGGGGGGAGCTACAATGAGCAGTTCTTC
CDR3aa: CASSQPLGGSYNEQFF

d_gene: NA
j_gene: TRBJ1-5
abundance: few
v_gene: TRBV30
CDR3nt: TGTGCCTGGAGTAGGGAGAGCAATCAGCCCCAGCATTTT
CDR3aa: CAWSRESNQPQHF

d_gene: TRBD1
j_gene: TRBJ2-1
abundance: NA
v_gene: TRBV6-1
CDR3nt: TGTGCCAGCAGTGCCCGGGACAGGGGCTACAATGAGCAGTTCTTC
CDR3aa: CASSARDRGYNEQFF

d_gene: TRBD1
j_gene: TRBJ2-5
abundance: NA
v_gene: TRBV29-1
CDR3nt: TGCAGCGCGCAGGGGGATGGAGAGACCCAGTACTTC
CDR3aa: CSAQGDGETQYF

d_gene: NA
j_gene: TRBJ1-1
abundance: NA
v_gene: TRBV28
CDR3nt: TGTGCCAGCAGTTTATCGAGGGCCGGGAACACTGAAGCTTTCTTT
CDR3aa: CASSLSRAGNTEAFF

d_gene: NA
j_gene: TRBJ1-1
abundance: NA
v_gene: TRBV7-8
CDR3nt: TGTGCCAGCAGCTTCGGGGAGGAAGCTTTCTTT
CDR3aa: CASSFGEEAFF

d_gene: NA
j_gene: TRBJ1-5
abundance: few
v_gene: TRBV4-3
CDR3nt: TGCGCCAGCAGCCAAGGGCGGGGGCTTAGCAATCAGCCCCAGCATTTT
CDR3aa: CASSQGRGLSNQPQHF

d_gene: NA
j_gene: TRBJ1-5
abundance: NA
v_gene: TRBV28
CDR3nt: TGTGCCAGCAGTTCAGGCAATCAGCCCCAGCATTTT
CDR3aa: CASSSGNQPQHF

d_gene: NA
j_gene: TRBJ1-5
abundance: NA
v_gene: TRBV2
CDR3nt: TGTGCCAGCAGTGAAGCCTTATCAGGGAGGAGTCAGCCCCAGCATTTT
CDR3aa: CASSEALSGRSQPQHF

d_gene: TRBD1
j_gene: TRBJ2-5
abundance: NA
v_gene: TRBV6-5
CDR3nt: TGTGCCAGCAGTAGACAGGGTGGCCAAGAGACCCAGTACTTC
CDR3aa: CASSRQGGQETQYF

d_gene: NA
j_gene: TRBJ2-1
abundance: NA
v_gene: TRBV28
CDR3nt: TGTGCCAGCAGTTTGGGGGGCAATGAGCAGTTCTTC
CDR3aa: CASSLGGNEQFF

d_gene: NA
j_gene: TRBJ2-4
abundance: few
v_gene: TRBV30
CDR3nt: TGTGCCTGGAACTGGGGAAGGGGCAAAAACATTCAGTACTTC
CDR3aa: CAWNWGRGKNIQYF

d_gene: TRBD2
j_gene: TRBJ2-4
abundance: NA
v_gene: TRBV7-9
CDR3nt: TGTGCCAGCAGCTCTAGCGGGGGTTCCAAAAACATTCAGTACTTC
CDR3aa: CASSSSGGSKNIQYF

d_gene: NA
j_gene: TRBJ2-1
abundance: NA
v_gene: TRBV10-3
CDR3nt: TGTGCCATCGGGGGGACAGCCGACAATGAGCAGTTCTTC
CDR3aa: CAIGGTADNEQFF

d_gene: TRBD1
j_gene: TRBJ2-3
abundance: few
v_gene: TRBV6-1
CDR3nt: TGTGCCAGCAGTGAGGGGACAGGGGGTTCAGATACGCAGTATTTT
CDR3aa: CASSEGTGGSDTQYF

d_gene: NA
j_gene: TRBJ1-1
abundance: NA
v_gene: TRBV2
CDR3nt: TGTGCCAGCATAGAAACGGGGAGAACTGAAGCTTTCTTT
CDR3aa: CASIETGRTEAFF

d_gene: NA
j_gene: TRBJ1-5
abundance: once
v_gene: TRBV6-1
CDR3nt: TGTGCCAGCAGTGGACAGCGCCATCAGCCCCAGCATTTT
CDR3aa: CASSGQRHQPQHF

d_gene: TRBD1
j_gene: TRBJ1-5
abundance: once
v_gene: TRBV4-1
CDR3nt: TGCGCCAGCAGCCAAGCCGGGACAGGGATTCAGCCCCAGCATTTT
CDR3aa: CASSQAGTGIQPQHF

d_gene: NA
j_gene: TRBJ1-2
abundance: NA
v_gene: TRBV7-2
CDR3nt: TGTGCCAGCAGCCCGGGAATTAGTGATGGCTACACCTTC
CDR3aa: CASSPGISDGYTF

d_gene: NA
j_gene: TRBJ1-6
abundance: NA
v_gene: TRBV10-2
CDR3nt: TGCGCCAGCAGCGAGCAGACAGCGTATAATTCACCCCTCCACTTT
CDR3aa: CASSEQTAYNSPLHF

d_gene: NA
j_gene: TRBJ2-5
abundance: NA
v_gene: TRBV28
CDR3nt: TGTGCCAGCAGTTTATCGCGATACCTGAAGACCCAGTACTTC
CDR3aa: CASSLSRYLKTQYF

d_gene: NA
j_gene: TRBJ1-2
abundance: NA
v_gene: TRBV21-1
CDR3nt: TGTGCCAGCAGCAAACGGGAGGACTATGGCTACACCTTC
CDR3aa: CASSKREDYGYTF

d_gene: NA
j_gene: TRBJ1-1
abundance: NA
v_gene: TRBV6-5
CDR3nt: TGTGCCAGCTTCGGGAACACTGAAGCTTTCTTT
CDR3aa: CASFGNTEAFF

d_gene: NA
j_gene: TRBJ2-2
abundance: NA
v_gene: TRBV4-1
CDR3nt: TGCGCCAGCGCCGGGAGCACCGGGGAGCTGTTTTTT
CDR3aa: CASAGSTGELFF